The TCR beta chain described here comes from a study of chemoradiotherapy in HPV16-positive cancers. The method was immunoSEQ multiplex PCR; TCRdb's version includes in-frame clones alone and lacks a portion of them. This sample has 12,000 or so clones, with 70% to 90% found just once. The sample here was blood, taken from a patient who underwent chemoradiotherapy. This sequence was found in a human donor with HPV-associated anogenital cancer.

CDR3 nucleotides: TGTGCCAGCAGCTCCGTACAGGGAACGATATACAATGAGCAGTTCTTC. It codes for CASSSVQGTIYNEQFF. The chain employs TRBV5-8 and TRBJ2-1; perhaps TRBD1 as D (6 bases). V lost 3 bases to trimming and J lost 4 bases, with 17 bases between them. This CDR3 comprises 16 residues. Germline V CDR1 and CDR2: SGHTS, YDEGEE. Supplemented by reference TRBV5-8 and TRBJ2-1, the full variable domain reads EAGVTQSPTHLIKTRGQQATLRCSPISGHTSVYWYQQALGLGLQFLLWYDEGEERNRGNFPPRFSGRQFPNYSSELNVNALELEDSALYLCASSSVQGTIYNEQFFGPGTRLTVL.